This T cell receptor beta chain was found in a study (dated by TCRdb to the early 2020s). Survey-level sequencing on the immunoSEQ platform was used to profile the TCR beta chain repertoires. On the authors' methods: CDR3 amino acid length spectratypes and V-J pairing frequencies were compared, and repertoire diversity was measured with the inverse Simpson index. TCR beta CDR3 sequences were matched against VDJdb to annotate clonotypes specific to SARS-CoV-2, CMV, influenza A and EBV. TCRdb provides this immuneACCESS table in a form limited to in-frame rearrangements. Some clones are lacking; in checked studies, under half of them reflect an unresolved V gene, and why the rest are absent is not known. V, J and clone size were drawn from that table, and D and trimming were deduced from the DNA. The table for this sample lists 60,000 to 75,000 clones; 93% of them were counted only once. The ten largest clones add up to roughly 4.5% of the sample.

Results the study describes overall, beyond this receptor: Further investigation, including longitudinal sampling and assessment of a control group, is stated by the authors to be required.

Trimming takes 10 bases from V and 5 bases from J, and the germline ends sit 14 bases apart. The germline V gene (reference sequence) specifies WNHNN as CDR1 and SYGVQD as CDR2. Taken from cysteine to phenylalanine, the CDR3 has 13 residues. Kept here is only the CDR3 DNA, which spans 39 bases and is read in frame from base 1. About this clone itself: Its antigen specificity is not known. Nothing much larger sits one base from this clone, and base qualities are not available.

PBMCs were isolated from peripheral blood, and genomic DNA from unsorted PBMCs was used for TCR beta sequencing. Material for sequencing was PBMCs. The clonotype comes from a man aged 40-50 years with rheumatoid arthritis. In this chain, TRBV10-1 is recombined with TRBJ1-4; possibly the D gene is TRBD1, per 5 matching bases. The CDR3 is CATTGRINEKLFF. Read as DNA, the sequence is TGCGCCACCACGGGACGTATAAATGAAAAACTGTTTTTT.